The 3 T cell receptor beta chains below were found in one sample sequenced in a study of response to subunit inactivated influenza vaccine. TCRdb re-called the RT-PCR reads with MiXCR, one entry per CDR3 protein. This sample has about 500,000 distinct CDR3 sequences, with about 17% found just once. Sequenced material: CD4+ T cells sorted from PBMCs, taken around 25 months after vaccination. The receptors here all came from a man between 50 and 75 years old who received an inactivated influenza vaccine.

This chain uses TRBV10-3 with TRBJ2-1; TRBD2 matches at 7 bases. V gave up 7 bases and J gave up 5 bases; unmatched junction bases: 11. CDR1 and CDR2 from the germline V gene are ENHRY and SYGVKD. The CDR3 length is 15 residues. The chain's CDR3 is CAITRGASGNNEQFF. CDR3 in DNA: TGTGCCATCACTCGAGGGGCTAGCGGTAACAATGAGCAGTTCTTC.

The chain uses TRBV12-3 or TRBV12-4 and TRBJ1-4; TRBD1 agrees at 7 bases. The CDR3 runs 15 residues. V lost 6 bases, J lost 5 bases, and 9 bases stayed unmatched. This CDR3 reads CASSTTGIQNEKLFF. The DNA of the CDR3 is TGTGCCAGCAGCACGACAGGGATTCAAAATGAAAAACTGTTTTTT.

This clonotype was recorded a few times. The chain recombines TRBV4-1 with TRBJ2-3; no firm D call. The CDR3 has 16 amino acids. V shed 0 bases and J shed 6 bases, with 16 bases lying between them. CDR1 and CDR2 (germline): MGHRA, YSYEKL. CDR3 bases: TGCGCCAGCAGCCAAGATTTCAGAGATGCGTACGATACGCAGTATTTT. It encodes CASSQDFRDAYDTQYF.